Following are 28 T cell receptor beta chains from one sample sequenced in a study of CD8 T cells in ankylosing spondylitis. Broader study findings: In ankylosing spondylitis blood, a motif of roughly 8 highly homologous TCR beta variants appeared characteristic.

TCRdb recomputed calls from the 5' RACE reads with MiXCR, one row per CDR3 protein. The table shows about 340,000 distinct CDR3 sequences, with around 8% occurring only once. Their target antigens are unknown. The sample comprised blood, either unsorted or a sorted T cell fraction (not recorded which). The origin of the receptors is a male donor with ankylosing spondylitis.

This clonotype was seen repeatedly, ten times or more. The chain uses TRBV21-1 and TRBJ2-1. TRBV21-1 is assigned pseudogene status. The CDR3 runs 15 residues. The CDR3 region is CASSKGGEPNNEQFF. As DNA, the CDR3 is TGTGCCAGCAGCAAAGGGGGTGAACCCAACAATGAGCAGTTCTTC.

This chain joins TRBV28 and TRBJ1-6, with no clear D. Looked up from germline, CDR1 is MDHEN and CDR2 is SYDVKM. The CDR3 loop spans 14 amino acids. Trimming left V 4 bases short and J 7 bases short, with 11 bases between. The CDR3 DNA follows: TGTGCCAGCAGTTCGAGGGTGATAAATTCACCCCTCCACTTT. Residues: CASSSRVINSPLHF.

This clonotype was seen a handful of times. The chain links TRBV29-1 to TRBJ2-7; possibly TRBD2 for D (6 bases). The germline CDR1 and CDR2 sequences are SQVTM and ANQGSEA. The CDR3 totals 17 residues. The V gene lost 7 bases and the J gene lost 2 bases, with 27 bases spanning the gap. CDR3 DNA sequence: TGCAGCGCCCCAGGCGTGTGGATTAGGGAGGACGCCTACGAGCAGTACTTC. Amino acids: CSAPGVWIREDAYEQYF.

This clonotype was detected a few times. CDR3 sequence: CASSQVRAQHYNEQFF. The CDR3 DNA is TGTGCCAGCAGCCAAGTGAGGGCCCAACACTACAATGAGCAGTTCTTC. V gene TRBV14 combines with J gene TRBJ2-1, with D maybe TRBD2 (5 bases). Germline V gene data show CDR1 as SGHDN and CDR2 as FVKESK. Trimming stripped 1 base from V and 3 bases from J, with 13 bases between. This CDR3 contains 16 residues.

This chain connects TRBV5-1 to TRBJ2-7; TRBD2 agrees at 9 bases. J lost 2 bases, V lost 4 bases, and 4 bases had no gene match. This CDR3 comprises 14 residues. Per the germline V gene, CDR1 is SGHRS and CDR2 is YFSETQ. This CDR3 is CASSPVAGAYEQYF. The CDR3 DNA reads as TGCGCCAGCAGCCCTGTAGCGGGGGCCTACGAGCAGTACTTC.

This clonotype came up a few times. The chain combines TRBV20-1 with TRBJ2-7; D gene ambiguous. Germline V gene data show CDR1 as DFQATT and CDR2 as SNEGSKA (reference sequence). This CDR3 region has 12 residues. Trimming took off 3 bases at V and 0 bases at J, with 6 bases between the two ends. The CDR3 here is CSASLSSYEQYF. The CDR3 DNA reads TGCAGTGCTAGTCTTAGCTCCTACGAGCAGTACTTC.

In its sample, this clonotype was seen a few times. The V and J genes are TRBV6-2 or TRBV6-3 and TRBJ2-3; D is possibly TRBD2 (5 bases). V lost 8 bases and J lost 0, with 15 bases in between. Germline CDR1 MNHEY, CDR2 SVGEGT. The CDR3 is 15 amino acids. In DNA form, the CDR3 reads TGTGCCAGCTTCCACCCGGGCGGGAGCACAGATACGCAGTATTTT. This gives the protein CASFHPGGSTDTQYF.

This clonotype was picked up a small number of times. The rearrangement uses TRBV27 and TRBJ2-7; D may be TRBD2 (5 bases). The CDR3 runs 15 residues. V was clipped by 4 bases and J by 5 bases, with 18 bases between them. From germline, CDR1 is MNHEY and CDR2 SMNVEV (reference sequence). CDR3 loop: CASSSGGGRFNEQYF. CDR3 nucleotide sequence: TGTGCCAGCAGTTCGGGTGGCGGGCGATTTAACGAGCAGTACTTC.

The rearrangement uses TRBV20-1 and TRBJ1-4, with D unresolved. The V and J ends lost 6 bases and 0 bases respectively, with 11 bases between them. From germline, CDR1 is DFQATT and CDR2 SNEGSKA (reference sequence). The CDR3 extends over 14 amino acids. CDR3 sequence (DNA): TGCAGTGCCAAAACACTTGCAACTAATGAAAAACTGTTTTTT. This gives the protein CSAKTLATNEKLFF.

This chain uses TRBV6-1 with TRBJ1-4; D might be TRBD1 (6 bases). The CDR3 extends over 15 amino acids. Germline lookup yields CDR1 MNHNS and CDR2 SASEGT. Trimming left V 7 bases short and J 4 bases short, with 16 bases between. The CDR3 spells CASTRPGENNEKLFF. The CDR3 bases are TGTGCCAGCACCCGACCAGGGGAAAATAATGAAAAACTGTTTTTT.

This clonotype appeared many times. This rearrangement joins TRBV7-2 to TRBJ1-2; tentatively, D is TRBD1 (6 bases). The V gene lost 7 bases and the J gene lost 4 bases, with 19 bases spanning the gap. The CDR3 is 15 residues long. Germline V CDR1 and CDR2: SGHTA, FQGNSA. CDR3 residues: CASTRGGGEAYGYTF. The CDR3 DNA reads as TGTGCCAGCACCCGGGGGGGGGGCGAAGCCTATGGCTACACCTTC.

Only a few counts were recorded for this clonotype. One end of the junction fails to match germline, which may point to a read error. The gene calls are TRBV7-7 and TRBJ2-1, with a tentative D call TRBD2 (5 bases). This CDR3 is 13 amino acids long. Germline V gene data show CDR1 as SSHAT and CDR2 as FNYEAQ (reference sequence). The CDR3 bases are TGTGCTAGCAGCTTGGACTCCTGGGATGAGCAGTTCTTC. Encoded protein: CASSLDSWDEQFF.

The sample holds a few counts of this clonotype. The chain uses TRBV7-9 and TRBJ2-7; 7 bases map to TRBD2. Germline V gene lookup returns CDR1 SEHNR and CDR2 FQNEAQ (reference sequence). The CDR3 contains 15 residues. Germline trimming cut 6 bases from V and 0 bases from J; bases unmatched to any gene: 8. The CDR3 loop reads CASSSRGVPSYEQYF. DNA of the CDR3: TGTGCCAGCAGTTCTCGGGGGGTGCCCTCCTACGAGCAGTACTTC.

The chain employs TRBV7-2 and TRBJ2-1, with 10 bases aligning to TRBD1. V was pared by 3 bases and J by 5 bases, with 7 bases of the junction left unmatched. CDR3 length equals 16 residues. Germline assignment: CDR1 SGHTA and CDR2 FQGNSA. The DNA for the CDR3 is TGTGCCAGCAGCTTCCCGGGACAGGGGCGCAACAATGAGCAGTTCTTC. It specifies CASSFPGQGRNNEQFF.

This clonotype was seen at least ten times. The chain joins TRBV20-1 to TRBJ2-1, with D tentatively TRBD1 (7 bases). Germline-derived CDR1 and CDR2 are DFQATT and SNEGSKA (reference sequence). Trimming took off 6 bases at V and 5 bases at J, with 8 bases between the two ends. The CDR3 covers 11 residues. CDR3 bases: TGCAGTGCCAGGGGGGACAATGAGCAGTTCTTC. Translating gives CSARGDNEQFF.

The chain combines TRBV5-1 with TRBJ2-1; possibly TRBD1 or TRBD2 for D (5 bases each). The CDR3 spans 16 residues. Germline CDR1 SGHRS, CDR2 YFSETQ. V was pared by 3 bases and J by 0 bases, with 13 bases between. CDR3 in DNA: TGCGCCAGCAGCTCGGGACCACTCCCCTCCTACAATGAGCAGTTCTTC. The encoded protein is CASSSGPLPSYNEQFF.

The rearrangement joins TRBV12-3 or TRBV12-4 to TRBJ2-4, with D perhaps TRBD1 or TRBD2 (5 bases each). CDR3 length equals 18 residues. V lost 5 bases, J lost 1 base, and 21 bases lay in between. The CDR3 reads CASSPEAGTLGAKNIQYF. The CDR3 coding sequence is TGTGCCAGCAGTCCTGAAGCCGGGACCCTTGGGGCCAAAAACATTCAGTACTTC.

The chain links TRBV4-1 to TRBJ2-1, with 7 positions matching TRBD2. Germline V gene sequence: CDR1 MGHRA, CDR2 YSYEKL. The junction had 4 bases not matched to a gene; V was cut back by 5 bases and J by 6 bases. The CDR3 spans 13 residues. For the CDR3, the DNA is TGCGCCAGCAGCGGGAGGGCCTTCAATGAGCAGTTCTTC. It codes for CASSGRAFNEQFF.

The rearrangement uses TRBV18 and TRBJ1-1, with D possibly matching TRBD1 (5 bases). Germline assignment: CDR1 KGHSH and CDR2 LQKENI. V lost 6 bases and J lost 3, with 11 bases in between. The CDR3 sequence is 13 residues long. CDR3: CASSYDRYTEAFF. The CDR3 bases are TGTGCCAGCTCCTACGACAGATACACTGAAGCTTTCTTT.

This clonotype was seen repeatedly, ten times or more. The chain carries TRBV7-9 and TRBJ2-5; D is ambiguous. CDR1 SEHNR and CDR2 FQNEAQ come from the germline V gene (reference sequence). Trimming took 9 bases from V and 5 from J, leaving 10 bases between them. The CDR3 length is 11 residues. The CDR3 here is CASTAFETQYF. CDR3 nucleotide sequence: TGTGCCAGTACAGCTTTCGAGACCCAGTACTTC. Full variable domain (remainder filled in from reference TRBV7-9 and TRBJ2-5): DTGVSQNPRHKITKRGQNVTFRCDPISEHNRLYWYRQTLGQGPEFLTYFQNEAQLEKSRLLSDRFSAERPKGSFSTLEIQRTEQGDSAMYLCASTAFETQYFGPGTRLLVL.

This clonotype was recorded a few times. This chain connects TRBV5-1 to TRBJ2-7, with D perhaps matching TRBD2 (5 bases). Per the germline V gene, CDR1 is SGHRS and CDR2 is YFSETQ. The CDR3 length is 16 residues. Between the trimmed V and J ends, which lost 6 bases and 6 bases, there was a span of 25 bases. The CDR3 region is CASTRGEWEPPPEQYF. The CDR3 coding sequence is TGCGCCAGCACCAGAGGAGAGTGGGAGCCTCCCCCCGAGCAGTACTTC.

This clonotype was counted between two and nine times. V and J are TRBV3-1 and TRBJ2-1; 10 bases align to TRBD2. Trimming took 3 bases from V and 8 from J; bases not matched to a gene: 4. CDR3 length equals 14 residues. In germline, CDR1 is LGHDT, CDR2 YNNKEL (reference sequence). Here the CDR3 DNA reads TGTGCCAGCAGCCACCAACTAGCGGGATATGAGCAGTTCTTC. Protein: CASSHQLAGYEQFF.

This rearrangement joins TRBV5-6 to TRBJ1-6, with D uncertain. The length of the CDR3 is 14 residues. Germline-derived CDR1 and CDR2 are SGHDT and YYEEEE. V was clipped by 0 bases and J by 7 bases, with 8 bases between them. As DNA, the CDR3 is TGTGCCAGCAGCTTGGTCGTTCTGAATTCACCCCTCCACTTT. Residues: CASSLVVLNSPLHF.

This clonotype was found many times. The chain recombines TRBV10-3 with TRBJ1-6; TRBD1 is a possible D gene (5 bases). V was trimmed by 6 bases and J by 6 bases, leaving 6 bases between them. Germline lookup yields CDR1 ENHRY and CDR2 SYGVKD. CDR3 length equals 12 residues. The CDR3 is CAIRGVNSPLHF. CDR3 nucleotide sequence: TGTGCCATCAGGGGGGTTAATTCACCCCTCCACTTT.

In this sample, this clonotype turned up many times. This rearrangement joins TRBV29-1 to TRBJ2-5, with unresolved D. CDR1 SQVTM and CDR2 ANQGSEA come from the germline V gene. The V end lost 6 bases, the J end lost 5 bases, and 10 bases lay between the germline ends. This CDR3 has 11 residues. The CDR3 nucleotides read TGCAGCGTACGACCCGGGGAGACCCAGTACTTC. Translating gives CSVRPGETQYF.

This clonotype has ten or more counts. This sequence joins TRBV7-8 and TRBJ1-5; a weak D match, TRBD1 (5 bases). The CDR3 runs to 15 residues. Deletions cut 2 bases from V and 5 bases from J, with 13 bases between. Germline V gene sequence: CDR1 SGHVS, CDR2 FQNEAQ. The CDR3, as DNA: TGTGCCAGCAGCTTATCAGGGATAGTGGATCAGCCCCAGCATTTT. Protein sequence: CASSLSGIVDQPQHF. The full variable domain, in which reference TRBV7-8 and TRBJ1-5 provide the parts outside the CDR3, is GAGVSQSPRYKVAKRGQDVALRCDPISGHVSLFWYQQALGQGPEFLTYFQNEAQLDKSGLPSDRFFAERPEGSVSTLKIQRTQQEDSAVYLCASSLSGIVDQPQHFGDGTRLSIL.

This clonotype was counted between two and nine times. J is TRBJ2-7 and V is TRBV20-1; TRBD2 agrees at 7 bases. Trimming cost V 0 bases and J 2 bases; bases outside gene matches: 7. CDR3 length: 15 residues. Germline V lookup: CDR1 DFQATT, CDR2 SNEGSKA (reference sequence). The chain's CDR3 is CSARDSASGAYEQYF. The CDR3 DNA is TGCAGTGCTAGAGATTCGGCTAGCGGAGCCTACGAGCAGTACTTC.

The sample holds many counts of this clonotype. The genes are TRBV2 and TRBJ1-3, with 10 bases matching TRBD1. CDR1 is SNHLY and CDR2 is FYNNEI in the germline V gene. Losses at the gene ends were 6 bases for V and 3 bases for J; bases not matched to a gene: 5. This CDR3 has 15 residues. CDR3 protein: CASRPGTGVGNTIYF. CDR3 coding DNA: TGTGCCAGCAGGCCCGGGACAGGGGTTGGAAACACCATATATTTT. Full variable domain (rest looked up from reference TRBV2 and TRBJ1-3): EPEVTQTPSHQVTQMGQEVILRCVPISNHLYFYWYRQILGQKVEFLVSFYNNEISEKSEIFDDQFSVERPDGSNFTLKIRSTKLEDSAMYFCASRPGTGVGNTIYFGEGSWLTVV.